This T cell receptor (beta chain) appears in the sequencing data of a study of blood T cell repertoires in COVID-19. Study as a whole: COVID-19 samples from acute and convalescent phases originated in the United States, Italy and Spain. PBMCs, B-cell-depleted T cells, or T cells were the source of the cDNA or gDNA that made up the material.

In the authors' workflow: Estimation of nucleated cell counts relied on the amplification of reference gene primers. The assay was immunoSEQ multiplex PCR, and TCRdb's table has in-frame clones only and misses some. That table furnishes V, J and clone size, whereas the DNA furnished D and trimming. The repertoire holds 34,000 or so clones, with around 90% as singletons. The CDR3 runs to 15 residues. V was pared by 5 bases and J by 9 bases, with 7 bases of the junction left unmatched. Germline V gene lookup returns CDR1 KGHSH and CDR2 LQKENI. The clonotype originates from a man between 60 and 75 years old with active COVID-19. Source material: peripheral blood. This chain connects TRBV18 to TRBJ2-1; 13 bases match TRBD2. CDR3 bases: TGTGCCAGCTCATTCGGACTAGCGGGAGTTACTGAGCAGTTCTTC. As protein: CASSFGLAGVTEQFF.